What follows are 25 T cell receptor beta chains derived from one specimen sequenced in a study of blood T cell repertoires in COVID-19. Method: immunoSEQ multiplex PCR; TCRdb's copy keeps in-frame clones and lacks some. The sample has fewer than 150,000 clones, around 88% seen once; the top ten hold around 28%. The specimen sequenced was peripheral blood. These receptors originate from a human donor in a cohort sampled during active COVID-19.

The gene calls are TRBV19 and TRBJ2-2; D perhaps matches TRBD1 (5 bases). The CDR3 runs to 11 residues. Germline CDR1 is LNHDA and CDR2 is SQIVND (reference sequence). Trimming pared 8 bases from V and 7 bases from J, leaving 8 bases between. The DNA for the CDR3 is TGTGCCAGTCACAGGAGCGGGGAGCTGTTTTTT. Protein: CASHRSGELFF.

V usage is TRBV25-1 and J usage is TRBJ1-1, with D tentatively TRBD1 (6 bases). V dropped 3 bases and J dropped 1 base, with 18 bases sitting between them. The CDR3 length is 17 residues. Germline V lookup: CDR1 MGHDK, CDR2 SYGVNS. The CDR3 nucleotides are TGTGCCAGCAGTGAGAGTCCGCAGGGCAGGGGGAACACTGAAGCTTTCTTT. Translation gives CASSESPQGRGNTEAFF.

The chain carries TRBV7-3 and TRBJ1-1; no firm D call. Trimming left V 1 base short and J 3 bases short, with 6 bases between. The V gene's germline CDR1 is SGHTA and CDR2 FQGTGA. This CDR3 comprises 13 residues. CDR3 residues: CASSLIVDTEAFF. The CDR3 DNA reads TGTGCCAGCAGCTTAATAGTGGACACTGAAGCTTTCTTT.

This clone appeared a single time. The CDR3 DNA follows: TGTGCCTGGAGTGAGTCTAGCCCTCCCTCTAGCACAGATACGCAGTATTTT. This translates into CAWSESSPPSSTDTQYF. The chain is built from TRBV30 and TRBJ2-3, with D maybe TRBD2 (5 bases). This CDR3 spans 17 amino acids. Per germline, CDR1 GTSNPN and CDR2 SVGIG (reference sequence). Trimming pared 1 base from V and 0 bases from J, leaving 17 bases between.

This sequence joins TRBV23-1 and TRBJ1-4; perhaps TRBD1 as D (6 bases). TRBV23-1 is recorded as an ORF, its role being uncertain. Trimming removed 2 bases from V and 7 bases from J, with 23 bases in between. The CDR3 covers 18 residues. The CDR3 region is CASSQSSTGPRRGEKLFF. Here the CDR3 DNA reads TGCGCCAGCAGTCAAAGTAGCACAGGGCCACGACGTGGTGAAAAACTGTTTTTT.

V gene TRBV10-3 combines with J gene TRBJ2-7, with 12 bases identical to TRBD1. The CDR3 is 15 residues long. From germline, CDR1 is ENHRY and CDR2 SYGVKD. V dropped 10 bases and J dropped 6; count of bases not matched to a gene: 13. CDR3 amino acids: CATLPGTGGSGEQYF. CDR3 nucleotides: TGTGCCACGCTTCCGGGGACAGGGGGCTCGGGCGAGCAGTACTTC.

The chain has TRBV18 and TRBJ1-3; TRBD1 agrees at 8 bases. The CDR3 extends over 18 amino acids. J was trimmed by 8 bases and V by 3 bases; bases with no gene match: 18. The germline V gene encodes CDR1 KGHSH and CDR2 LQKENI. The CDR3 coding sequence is TGTGCCAGCTCACCCAGGACAGGGAGGCTCATCGGCCGGGACACCATATATTTT. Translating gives CASSPRTGRLIGRDTIYF. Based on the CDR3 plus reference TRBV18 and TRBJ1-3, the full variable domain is NAGVMQNPRHLVRRRGQEARLRCSPMKGHSHVYWYRQLPEEGLKFMVYLQKENIIDESGMPKERFSAEFPKEGPSILRIQQVVRGDSAAYFCASSPRTGRLIGRDTIYFGEGSWLTVV.

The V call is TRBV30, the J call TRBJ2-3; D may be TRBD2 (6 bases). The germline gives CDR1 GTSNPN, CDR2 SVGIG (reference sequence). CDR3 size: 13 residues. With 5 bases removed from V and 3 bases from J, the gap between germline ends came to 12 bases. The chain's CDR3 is CAWSRGRTDTQYF. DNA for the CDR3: TGTGCCTGGTCCCGGGGGAGGACAGATACGCAGTATTTT.

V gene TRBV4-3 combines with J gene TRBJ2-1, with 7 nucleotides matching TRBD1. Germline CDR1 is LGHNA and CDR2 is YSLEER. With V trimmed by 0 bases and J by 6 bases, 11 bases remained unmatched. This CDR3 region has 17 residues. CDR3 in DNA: TGCGCCAGCAGCCAAGATGGGACAGCACCCACGGGCAATGAGCAGTTCTTC. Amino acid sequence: CASSQDGTAPTGNEQFF.

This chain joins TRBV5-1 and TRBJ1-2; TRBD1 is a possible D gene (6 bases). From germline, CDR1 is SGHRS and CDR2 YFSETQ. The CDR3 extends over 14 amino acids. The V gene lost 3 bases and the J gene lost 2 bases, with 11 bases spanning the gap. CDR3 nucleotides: TGCGCCAGCAGCTACGAAGGACAGAACTATGGCTACACCTTC. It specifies CASSYEGQNYGYTF.

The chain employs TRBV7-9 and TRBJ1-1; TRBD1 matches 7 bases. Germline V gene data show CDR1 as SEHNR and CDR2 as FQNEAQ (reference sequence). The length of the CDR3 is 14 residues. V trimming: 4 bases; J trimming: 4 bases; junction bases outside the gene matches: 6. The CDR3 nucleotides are TGTGCCAGCAGCTCTTCGGACAGGCCCACTGAAGCTTTCTTT. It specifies CASSSSDRPTEAFF.

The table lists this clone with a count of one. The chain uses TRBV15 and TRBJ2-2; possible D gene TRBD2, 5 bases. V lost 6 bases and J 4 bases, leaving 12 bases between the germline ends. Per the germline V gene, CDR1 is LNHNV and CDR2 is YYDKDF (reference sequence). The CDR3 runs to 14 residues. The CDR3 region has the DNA TGTGCCACCAGTTTCGAGAGGGTCACCGGGGAGCTGTTTTTT. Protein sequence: CATSFERVTGELFF.

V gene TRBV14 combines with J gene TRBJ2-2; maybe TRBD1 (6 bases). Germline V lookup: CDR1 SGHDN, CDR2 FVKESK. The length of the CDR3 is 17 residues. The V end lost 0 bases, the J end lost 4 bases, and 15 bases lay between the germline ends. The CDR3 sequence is CASSQDLWQGFTGELFF. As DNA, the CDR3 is TGTGCCAGCAGCCAAGATTTGTGGCAGGGGTTCACCGGGGAGCTGTTTTTT. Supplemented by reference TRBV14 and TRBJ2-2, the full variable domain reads EAGVTQFPSHSVIEKGQTVTLRCDPISGHDNLYWYRRVMGKEIKFLLHFVKESKQDESGMPNNRFLAERTGGTYSTLKVQPAELEDSGVYFCASSQDLWQGFTGELFFGEGSRLTVL.

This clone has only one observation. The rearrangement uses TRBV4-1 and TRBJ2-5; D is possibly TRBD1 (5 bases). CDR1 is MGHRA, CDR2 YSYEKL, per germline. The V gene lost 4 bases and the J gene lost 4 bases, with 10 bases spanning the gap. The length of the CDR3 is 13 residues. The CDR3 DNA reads TGCGCCAGCAGCCTCAGGGAAATAGAGACCCAGTACTTC. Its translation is CASSLREIETQYF.

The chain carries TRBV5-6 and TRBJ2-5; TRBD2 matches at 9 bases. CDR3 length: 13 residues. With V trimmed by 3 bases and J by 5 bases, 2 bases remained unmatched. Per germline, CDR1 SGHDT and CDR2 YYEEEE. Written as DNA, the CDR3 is TGTGCCAGCAGCTGGACTAGCGAGGAGACCCAGTACTTC. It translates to CASSWTSEETQYF.

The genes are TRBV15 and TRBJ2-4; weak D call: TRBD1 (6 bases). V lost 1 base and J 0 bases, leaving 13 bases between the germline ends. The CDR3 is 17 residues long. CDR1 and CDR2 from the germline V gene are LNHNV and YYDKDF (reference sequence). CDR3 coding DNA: TGTGCCACCAGCAGAGGGTCAGGGGATAGAGCCAAAAACATTCAGTACTTC. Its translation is CATSRGSGDRAKNIQYF.

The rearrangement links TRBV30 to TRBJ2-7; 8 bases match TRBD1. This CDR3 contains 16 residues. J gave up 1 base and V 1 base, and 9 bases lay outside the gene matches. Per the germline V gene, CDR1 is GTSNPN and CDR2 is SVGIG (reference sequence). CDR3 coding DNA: TGTGCCTGGAGTGGCACATTCCGGGACAGGTCCTACGAGCAGTACTTC. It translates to CAWSGTFRDRSYEQYF. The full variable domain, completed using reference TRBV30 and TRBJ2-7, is SQTIHQWPATLVQPVGSPLSLECTVEGTSNPNLYWYRQAAGRGLQLLFYSVGIGQISSEVPQNLSASRPQDRQFILSSKKLLLSDSGFYLCAWSGTFRDRSYEQYFGPGTRLTVT.

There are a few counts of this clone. Written as DNA, the CDR3 is TGTGCCAGCAGCCAGGGGCAGGGTGGTGAGCAGTACTTC. Its translation: CASSQGQGGEQYF. The V call is TRBV3-1 (or the pseudogene TRBV3-2), the J call TRBJ2-7; D is possibly TRBD1 (5 bases). This CDR3 is 13 amino acids long. The ends were cut back, 3 bases at V and 7 bases at J, with 13 bases in the middle. The germline gives CDR1 LGHDT, CDR2 YNNKEL (reference sequence).

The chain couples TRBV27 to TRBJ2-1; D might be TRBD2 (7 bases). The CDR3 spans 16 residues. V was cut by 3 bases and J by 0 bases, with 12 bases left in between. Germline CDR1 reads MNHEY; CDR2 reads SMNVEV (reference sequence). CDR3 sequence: CASSLAGAYSYNEQFF. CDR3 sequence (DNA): TGTGCCAGCAGTTTGGCGGGGGCTTACTCCTACAATGAGCAGTTCTTC.

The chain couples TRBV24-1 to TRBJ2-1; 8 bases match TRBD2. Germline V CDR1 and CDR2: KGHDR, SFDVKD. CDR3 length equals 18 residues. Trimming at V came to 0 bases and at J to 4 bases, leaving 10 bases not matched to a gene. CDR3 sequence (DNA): TGTGCCACCAGTGATTTGCCGCTCATTGCGGGGGGTTACAATGAGCAGTTCTTC. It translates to CATSDLPLIAGGYNEQFF.

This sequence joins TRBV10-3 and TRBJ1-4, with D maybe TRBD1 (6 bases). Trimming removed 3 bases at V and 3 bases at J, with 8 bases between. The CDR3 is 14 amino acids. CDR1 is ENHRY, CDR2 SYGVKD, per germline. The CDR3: CAISEQGANEKLFF. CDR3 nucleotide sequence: TGTGCCATCAGTGAACAGGGAGCTAATGAAAAACTGTTTTTT.

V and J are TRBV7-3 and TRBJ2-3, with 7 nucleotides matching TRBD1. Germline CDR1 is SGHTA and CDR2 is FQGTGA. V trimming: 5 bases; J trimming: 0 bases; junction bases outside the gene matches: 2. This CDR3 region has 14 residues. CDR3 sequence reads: CASSRDRSTDTQYF. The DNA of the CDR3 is TGTGCCAGCAGCAGGGACAGAAGCACAGATACGCAGTATTTT.

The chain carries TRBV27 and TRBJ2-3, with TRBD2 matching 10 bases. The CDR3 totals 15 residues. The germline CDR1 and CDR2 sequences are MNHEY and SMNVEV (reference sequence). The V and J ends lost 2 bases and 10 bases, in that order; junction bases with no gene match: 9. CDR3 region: CASSLKAGGEGAQYF. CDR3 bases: TGTGCCAGCAGTTTAAAAGCGGGAGGGGAGGGTGCGCAGTATTTT.

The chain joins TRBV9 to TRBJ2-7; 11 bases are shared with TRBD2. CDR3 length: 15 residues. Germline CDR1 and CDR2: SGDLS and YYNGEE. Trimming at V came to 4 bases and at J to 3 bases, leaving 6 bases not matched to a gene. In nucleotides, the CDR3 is TGTGCCAGCAGCCCAAAACTAGCGGGGGACTACGAGCAGTACTTC. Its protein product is CASSPKLAGDYEQYF.

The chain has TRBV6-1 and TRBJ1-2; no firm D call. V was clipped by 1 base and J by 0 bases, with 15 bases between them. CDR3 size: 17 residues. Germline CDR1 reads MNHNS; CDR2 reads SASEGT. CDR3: CASSEGIKRVANYGYTF. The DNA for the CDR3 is TGTGCCAGCAGTGAAGGGATAAAGAGGGTAGCTAACTATGGCTACACCTTC.